The 30 T cell receptor beta chains below were found in one sample sequenced in a study of tumor-infiltrating lymphocytes in primary liver carcinoma. Unsorted bulk tissue (about 19-33 mg) underwent RNA and DNA co-extraction. The investigators made TCR beta cDNA from 500 ng total RNA, using a constant-region primer. Employing slightly modified ARM-PCR, three nested multiplex PCR rounds were run, and these gave rise to the TCR beta libraries. Running nine to ten cycles apiece, the first two PCR rounds relied on TRBV1-TRBV30 forward primers together with a C-beta reverse primer. TCRdb reprocessed the multiplex PCR reads with MiXCR, giving one entry per CDR3 protein. This table has roughly 49,000 distinct CDR3 sequences, around 77% appearing once. Sequenced material: liver tumor tissue from sampling region 5. Subset meaning: tumor region T5, tumor centre. These TCRs come from a man aged 35-49 years with primary liver carcinoma and hepatitis B virus infection.

This clonotype appeared a few times. No conserved phenylalanine or tryptophan is present at the end of the CDR3, so a read error is the likely explanation. The limits of the CDR3 on the DNA are not certain, so only TCRdb's listed CDR3 is given. The chain has TRBV29-1 and TRBJ2-1; the table's D gene call, TRBD1, was not cross checked with the DNA. Germline lookup yields CDR1 SQVTM and CDR2 ANQGSEA. The CDR3 extends over 14 residues, inclusive of both ends. The CDR3 sequence is CSVTRDRAYNERFL.

Worth noting for this clonotype: A read error is possible here, since a much larger clone lies one base away. The chain is built from TRBV28 and TRBJ2-2; no clear D. CDR3 length: 10 amino acids. Germline values: CDR1 MDHEN, CDR2 SYDVKM. The CDR3 protein is CTSRRGELFF. Written as DNA, the CDR3 is TGTACCAGCAGGAGAGGGGAGCTGTTTTTT.

Note on this clonotype: The conserved phenylalanine or tryptophan is not found at the CDR3 terminus, so this likely reflects a read error. No DNA is shown, since the ends of the CDR3 on it are uncertain; the CDR3 is the one TCRdb lists. V gene TRBV11-1 combines with J gene TRBJ2-4; the table's D call of TRBD2 was not tested on the DNA. The CDR3 comprises 17 residues, both ends counted. Germline CDR1 reads SGHAT; CDR2 reads FQDESV (reference sequence). This CDR3 reads CASSFPGTSGTKNIQRL.

Concerning this clonotype itself: This CDR3 fails to terminate in the conserved phenylalanine or tryptophan, so it likely reflects a read error. Because the CDR3's place on the DNA is in doubt, the DNA is left out and the CDR3 is given as listed by TCRdb. V gene TRBV11-1 combines with J gene TRBJ1-6; the table's D call of TRBD1 was not tested on the DNA. Germline V gene data show CDR1 as SGHAT and CDR2 as FQDESV (reference sequence). The CDR3 spans 12 residues, counting both ends. The CDR3 region is CASGFSGQGKHL.

The gene calls are TRBV11-2 and TRBJ2-1; D possibly corresponds to TRBD2 (5 bases). Germline-derived CDR1 and CDR2 are SGHAT and FQNNGV. The V and J ends lost 3 bases and 15 bases respectively, with 21 bases between them. CDR3 size: 14 residues. Here the CDR3 reads CASSLSSLEHDPFF. The CDR3 region has the DNA TGTGCCAGCAGCTTGTCTAGCTTGGAGCATGATCCGTTCTTC.

The chain links TRBV10-3 to TRBJ2-1, with TRBD2 identical over 12 bases. J lost 4 bases, V lost 8 bases, and 9 bases had no gene match. The CDR3 runs to 16 residues. CDR1 is ENHRY, CDR2 SYGVKD, per germline. This chain's CDR3 is CAIVDPGLAGYNEQFF. The CDR3, as DNA: TGTGCCATCGTTGACCCCGGACTAGCGGGATACAATGAGCAGTTCTTC.

This clonotype appeared once. The rearrangement joins TRBV5-8 to TRBJ1-1; D is undetermined. The V gene lost 3 bases and the J gene lost 1 base, with 22 bases spanning the gap. The CDR3 runs 18 residues. Germline V CDR1 and CDR2: SGHTS, YDEGEE. The CDR3 is CASSSSGTLRGSNTEAFF. The CDR3 nucleotides read TGTGCCAGCAGCTCCTCTGGCACCCTGAGAGGTTCGAACACTGAAGCTTTCTTT.

Points on this clonotype: Relative to the germline gene, one junction end is altered; a read error may explain this. The V gene is TRBV11-1, the J gene TRBJ2-4; 8 bases map to TRBD2. The CDR3 loop spans 17 amino acids. Germline values: CDR1 SGHAT, CDR2 FQDESV (reference sequence). Written as DNA, the CDR3 is TGTGCCAGTAGCTTTCCCGGGACTAGTGGGACCAAGAACATTCAGTGCTTC. Its protein product is CASSFPGTSGTKNIQCF.

With respect to this clonotype: Germline is not matched at one junction end, which may reflect a read error. The chain uses TRBV29-1 and TRBJ2-3; weak D call: TRBD2 (6 bases). Germline CDR1 SQVTM, CDR2 ANQGSEA. This CDR3 is built from 15 residues. CDR3: CSLEGGADITDTQYF. The CDR3 DNA sequence: TGCAGCCTTGAAGGCGGGGCCGACATCACAGATACGCAGTATTTT.

This clonotype is classed as medium-sized. The J gene is TRBJ2-7, the V gene TRBV11-2; a weak D match, TRBD2 (6 bases). Germline V gene lookup returns CDR1 SGHAT and CDR2 FQNNGV. The ends were cut back, 5 bases at V and 6 bases at J, with 14 bases in the middle. CDR3 length equals 13 residues. The DNA of the CDR3 is TGTGCCAGCAGCCCGACGGGAGCCACCGAGCAGTACTTC. Protein product: CASSPTGATEQYF.

With respect to this clonotype: The junction departs from germline at one end; a sequencing error may be responsible. The rearrangement uses TRBV5-8 and TRBJ1-1; D is unresolved. Germline V gives CDR1 SGHTS, CDR2 YDEGEE. The CDR3 length is 18 residues. CDR3 protein: CASSSSDTLRGPNTETFF. The CDR3 DNA follows: TGTGCCAGCAGCTCCTCAGACACCCTGAGAGGTCCGAACACTGAAACTTTCTTT.

For this clonotype: At one end the junction does not follow the germline gene, possibly because of a read error. The genes are TRBV29-1 and TRBJ2-7; no clear D. The CDR3 sequence is 12 residues long. Germline CDR1 reads SQVTM; CDR2 reads ANQGSEA. In DNA, the CDR3 is TGCAGCGCGGGTTGGGGTGATTACGAGCGGTACTTC. This sequence encodes CSAGWGDYERYF.

The chain joins TRBV5-5 to TRBJ2-1; 8 nucleotides line up with TRBD1. The CDR3 is 14 residues long. Germline CDR1 SGHKS, CDR2 YYEKEE (reference sequence). The junction had 3 bases not matched to a gene; V was cut back by 4 bases and J by 3 bases. CDR3 region: CASSPGTGYNEQFF. Here the CDR3 DNA reads TGTGCCAGCAGCCCCGGGACAGGCTACAATGAGCAGTTCTTC. The full variable domain, rest sourced from reference TRBV5-5 and TRBJ2-1, is DAGVTQSPTHLIKTRGQQVTLRCSPISGHKSVSWYQQVLGQGPQFIFQYYEKEERGRGNFPDRFSARQFPNYSSELNVNALLLGDSALYLCASSPGTGYNEQFFGPGTRLTVL.

This clonotype is medium-sized by share. This chain connects TRBV5-4 to TRBJ2-1; D is perhaps TRBD1 (7 bases). The V end was cut by 4 bases, the J end by 7 bases, with 21 bases between. The CDR3 has 16 residues. Germline CDR1 SGHNT, CDR2 YYREEE (reference sequence). The CDR3 sequence: CASSPGGGGYVNEQFF. The CDR3 DNA follows: TGTGCCAGCAGCCCCGGCGGAGGGGGCTATGTGAATGAGCAGTTCTTC.

The chain has TRBV9 and TRBJ2-1; perhaps TRBD2 as D (5 bases). The ends were cut back, 7 bases at V and 1 base at J, with 18 bases in the middle. The germline gives CDR1 SGDLS, CDR2 YYNGEE. The CDR3 sequence is 16 residues long. CDR3 in amino acids: CASSFGGPGSYNEQFF. CDR3 nucleotides: TGTGCCAGCTCTTTCGGAGGTCCGGGGTCCTACAATGAGCAGTTCTTC.

Note on this clonotype: Since the CDR3 does not end with the conserved phenylalanine or tryptophan, this likely comes from a read error. The chain has TRBV12-3 or TRBV12-4 and TRBJ2-3, with D unclear. The CDR3 loop spans 11 amino acids. Trimming cost V 10 bases and J 0 bases, with 5 bases left between them. In DNA, the CDR3 is TGTGCCATTCTGAGCACAGATACGCAGTATTTG. This translates into CAILSTDTQYL.

This chain connects TRBV30 to TRBJ2-5; the D gene could be TRBD1 or TRBD2 (5 bases each). This CDR3 is 20 amino acids long. The V end lost 0 bases, the J end lost 3 bases, and 29 bases lay between the germline ends. Germline V CDR1 and CDR2: GTSNPN, SVGIG (reference sequence). The CDR3 is CAWSVVSYAGACVTEETQYF. DNA of the CDR3: TGTGCCTGGAGTGTAGTATCTTATGCCGGGGCTTGCGTGACTGAAGAGACCCAGTACTTC.

Points on this clonotype: One junction end does not reproduce the germline sequence, and a read error may be involved. The chain carries TRBV29-1 and TRBJ2-5; D is ambiguous. The CDR3 extends over 13 amino acids. From germline, CDR1 is SQVTM and CDR2 ANQGSEA. The CDR3 reads CSLEVTEQETQYF. The CDR3, as DNA: TGCAGCCTTGAAGTCACCGAACAAGAGACCCAGTACTTC.

CDR3 in amino acids: CSVKLGQPIYGYTF. Written as DNA, the CDR3 is TGCAGCGTCAAGTTAGGACAACCGATCTATGGCTACACCTTC. The rearrangement joins TRBV29-1 to TRBJ1-2; weak D call: TRBD1 (5 bases). Per the germline V gene, CDR1 is SQVTM and CDR2 is ANQGSEA. Trimming stripped 6 bases from V and 4 bases from J, with 18 bases between. CDR3 size: 14 residues.

Of note for this clonotype: A junction end diverges from the germline sequence, so it may reflect a read error. V is TRBV12-3 or TRBV12-4 and J is TRBJ2-3; no clear D gene. This CDR3 region has 11 residues. This chain's CDR3 is CAISLRGTQYF. DNA of the CDR3: TGTGCCATCAGTTTGCGTGGCACCCAGTATTTT.

Worth noting for this clonotype: At one end, the junction sequence differs from germline, possibly due to a read error. The chain links TRBV11-1 to TRBJ2-2; D call uncertain. CDR1 is SGHAT, CDR2 FQDESV, per germline (reference sequence). The CDR3 is 14 amino acids. CDR3 loop: CTSSFWASTGELFF. The CDR3 DNA reads as TGTACCAGCAGCTTTTGGGCAAGCACCGGGGAGCTGTTTTTT.

As concerns this clonotype: Mismatch with germline at one junction end may stem from a read error. This chain uses TRBV4-2 with TRBJ2-3, with D tentatively TRBD1 or TRBD2 (6 bases each). This CDR3 contains 17 residues. The germline CDR1 and CDR2 sequences are LGHNA and YNFKEQ. CDR3 nucleotides: TGTGCCAACAGCCAAGAATGGGGGGCAGCTAACACAGATACGCAGTATTTT. Its protein product is CANSQEWGAANTDTQYF.

The V call is TRBV6-2 or TRBV6-3, the J call TRBJ2-5; D is undetermined. The CDR3 has 14 amino acids. The V gene lost 4 bases and the J gene lost 5 bases, with 14 bases spanning the gap. Germline V gives CDR1 MNHEY, CDR2 SVGEGT. The DNA for the CDR3 is TGTGCCAGCAGTTCACGGGTAGTTATGGAGACCCAGTACTTC. Residues: CASSSRVVMETQYF.

This clonotype was seen once. V and J are TRBV11-2 and TRBJ2-6; possibly TRBD1 or TRBD2 for D (6 bases each). CDR1 SGHAT and CDR2 FQNNGV come from the germline V gene. The V end was cut by 5 bases, the J end by 0 bases, with 26 bases between. The CDR3 length is 21 residues. The CDR3 nucleotides are TGTGCCAGCAGCATGGGGGGATACGGGGGCATCTCCCTCTCTGGGGCCAACGTCCTGACTTTC. Translated: CASSMGGYGGISLSGANVLTF.

Concerning this clonotype: One end of the junction varies from germline; a read error may be responsible. The chain links TRBV11-2 to TRBJ2-1; 8 bases map to TRBD2. CDR3 length: 17 amino acids. The germline CDR1 and CDR2 sequences are SGHAT and FQNNGV. The CDR3 here is CTSSLDRCGRFYNEQFF. The DNA for the CDR3 is TGTACCAGCAGCTTAGATAGGTGCGGGAGGTTCTATAATGAGCAGTTCTTC. Based on the CDR3 plus reference TRBV11-2 and TRBJ2-1, the full variable domain is EAGVAQSPRYKIIEKRQSVAFWCNPISGHATLYWYQQILGQGPKLLIQFQNNGVVDDSQLPKDRFSAERLKGVDSTLKIQPAKLEDSAVYLCTSSLDRCGRFYNEQFFGPGTRLTVL.

This clonotype was counted many times. A junction end diverges from the germline sequence, so it may reflect a read error. The chain couples TRBV5-4 to TRBJ2-5; unclear D gene. The CDR3 consists of 12 residues. The germline V gene has CDR1 SGHNT and CDR2 YYREEE (reference sequence). As DNA, the CDR3 is TGTGCCAGCAGCTGGGATCAAGGGACCCAGTACTTC. Its translation is CASSWDQGTQYF. Using reference TRBV5-4 and TRBJ2-5 for the parts outside the CDR3, the full variable domain is ETGVTQSPTHLIKTRGQQVTLRCSSQSGHNTVSWYQQALGQGPQFIFQYYREEENGRGNFPPRFSGLQFPNYSSELNVNALELDDSALYLCASSWDQGTQYFGPGTRLLVL.

The chain recombines TRBV4-1 with TRBJ2-7; D might be TRBD1 (6 bases). Germline loops: CDR1 MGHRA, CDR2 YSYEKL. This CDR3 spans 14 amino acids. Trimming shortened V by 3 bases and J by 3 bases, and 12 bases separated the two germline ends. This CDR3 is CASSHVGHGYEQYF. The CDR3 DNA sequence: TGCGCCAGCAGCCATGTGGGACATGGCTACGAGCAGTACTTC.

In the case of this clonotype: One junction end disagrees with the germline gene, perhaps due to a read error. The chain carries TRBV11-2 and TRBJ2-7; 9 positions agree with TRBD1. CDR3 length: 15 amino acids. The germline V gene has CDR1 SGHAT and CDR2 FQNNGV. The CDR3 reads CARGLRWTGENEQYF. In DNA form, the CDR3 reads TGTGCCAGAGGCTTACGATGGACAGGGGAAAACGAGCAGTATTTC.

The sample holds one count of this clonotype. This chain links TRBV6-1 with TRBJ2-7, with a weak D call TRBD2 (5 bases). CDR3 length: 14 amino acids. Germline V CDR1 and CDR2: MNHNS, SASEGT. CDR3 region: CISSVQRRSYEQYF. The CDR3 DNA reads TGTATCAGCAGTGTACAGCGGAGATCCTACGAGCAGTACTTC.

The rearrangement joins TRBV11-1 to TRBJ1-2; D perhaps matches TRBD1 (6 bases). The CDR3 contains 17 residues. CDR1 SGHAT and CDR2 FQDESV come from the germline V gene (reference sequence). The V and J ends lost 9 bases and 0 bases respectively, with 23 bases between them. In DNA, the CDR3 is TGTGCCAGTAGCCGAACCCGGACAGTAAAAGCTAACTATGGCTACACCTTC. Amino acids: CASSRTRTVKANYGYTF.